A single sample gave rise to the 32 T cell receptor beta chains below, sequenced in a study of OX40 agonist ivuxolimab in advanced cancers. The protocol was immunoSEQ multiplex PCR, while the TCRdb copy is restricted to in-frame clones and leaves out a portion. The sample contains approximately 94,000 clones, approximately 90% of which appear only once. The sample consisted of CD4+ or CD8+ T cells sorted from blood, taken in a trial of the OX40 agonist ivuxolimab. These TCRs come from an adult with an advanced solid tumor such as melanoma, head and neck, liver or kidney cancer.

The chain is built from TRBV13 and TRBJ2-3, with TRBD2 matching 14 bases. Germline assignment: CDR1 PRHDT and CDR2 FYEKMQ (reference sequence). Unmatched junction bases numbered 7, after V lost 5 bases and J lost 0 bases. The CDR3 runs 18 residues. Written as DNA, the CDR3 is TGTGCCAGCAGCGACCGACTAGCGGGGGGGACTAGCACAGATACGCAGTATTTT. Its protein product is CASSDRLAGGTSTDTQYF.

The chain carries TRBV2 and TRBJ2-3; weak D call: TRBD1 (6 bases). This CDR3 has 15 amino acids. V lost 6 bases to trimming and J lost 0 bases, with 13 bases between them. Germline V lookup: CDR1 SNHLY, CDR2 FYNNEI. The CDR3 DNA follows: TGTGCCAGCAGCAGGGGACAATTGAGCACAGATACGCAGTATTTT. Its translation is CASSRGQLSTDTQYF.

In its sample, this clone was seen a few times. The chain employs TRBV27 and TRBJ1-2, with 9 bases lining up with TRBD1. This CDR3 has 14 amino acids. Germline CDR1 and CDR2: MNHEY and SMNVEV (reference sequence). V shed 6 bases and J 8 bases; nucleotides not matched to a gene: 10. CDR3 region: CASRGQGEVNGYTF. CDR3 nucleotides: TGTGCCAGCAGGGGACAGGGAGAGGTTAACGGCTACACCTTC.

This clone was recorded only once. The chain carries TRBV7-8 and TRBJ2-1; TRBD2 aligns across 10 bases. Per the germline V gene, CDR1 is SGHVS and CDR2 is FQNEAQ. V lost 4 bases, J lost 7 bases, and 7 bases stayed unmatched. The CDR3 totals 15 residues. The CDR3 coding sequence is TGTGCCAGCAGCTGGGGGGGGACTAGCGTAAATGAGCAGTTCTTC. Its protein is CASSWGGTSVNEQFF.

This chain uses TRBV30 with TRBJ2-7, with D tentatively TRBD2 (6 bases). The length of the CDR3 is 13 residues. The germline gives CDR1 GTSNPN, CDR2 SVGIG (reference sequence). The V end was cut by 2 bases, the J end by 4 bases, with 12 bases between. CDR3 nucleotide sequence: TGTGCCTGGAGTCGGCTAGCGAGGTACGAGCAGTACTTC. Residues: CAWSRLARYEQYF.

The rearrangement joins TRBV23-1 to TRBJ2-4; D remains unclear. TRBV23-1 is marked as an open reading frame, function uncertain. This CDR3 has 14 residues. The V and J ends lost 2 bases and 8 bases respectively, with 13 bases between them. The chain's CDR3 is CASSQPGERYIQYF. CDR3 DNA: TGCGCCAGCAGTCAACCCGGAGAACGTTACATTCAGTACTTC.

V usage is TRBV7-2 and J usage is TRBJ1-3; 7 bases map to TRBD1. Per germline, CDR1 SGHTA and CDR2 FQGNSA. The CDR3 is 15 amino acids. Trimming cost V 1 base and J 2 bases; bases outside gene matches: 2. The CDR3 reads CASSLGGGPGNTIYF. DNA of the CDR3: TGTGCCAGCAGCTTAGGAGGGGGCCCTGGAAACACCATATATTTT.

The V call is TRBV11-2, the J call TRBJ2-3, with 7 positions matching TRBD1. Germline loops: CDR1 SGHAT, CDR2 FQNNGV. With 4 bases clipped from V and 6 bases from J, the junction kept 10 bases outside the gene matches. This CDR3 region has 15 residues. The CDR3 reads CASSWRQGRPDTQYF. The CDR3, as DNA: TGTGCCAGCAGCTGGAGACAGGGACGCCCGGATACGCAGTATTTT.

The chain recombines TRBV5-1 with TRBJ2-5; D may be TRBD2 (6 bases). The CDR3 length is 14 residues. V gave up 0 bases and J gave up 7 bases, with 13 bases separating them. The germline gives CDR1 SGHRS, CDR2 YFSETQ. In DNA, the CDR3 is TGCGCCAGCAGCTTGGAAATGGACGGGGGGACCCAGTACTTC. Its protein is CASSLEMDGGTQYF.

The chain is built from TRBV7-2 and TRBJ1-4; the D gene is possibly TRBD1 (5 bases). V dropped 5 bases and J dropped 7 bases, with 8 bases sitting between them. The CDR3 runs to 12 residues. CDR1 and CDR2 from the germline V gene are SGHTA and FQGNSA. In DNA form, the CDR3 reads TGTGCCAGCAGCCCCCAGGGTGAAAAACTGTTTTTT. This encodes CASSPQGEKLFF.

V and J are TRBV18 and TRBJ2-7, with 7 bases identical to TRBD2. The CDR3 consists of 14 residues. J lost 3 bases, V lost 0 bases, and 2 bases had no gene match. Germline V gene data show CDR1 as KGHSH and CDR2 as LQKENI. The CDR3 loop reads CASSPPSGNYEQYF. The CDR3, as DNA: TGTGCCAGCTCACCACCAAGCGGGAACTACGAGCAGTACTTC.

The V and J genes are TRBV5-1 and TRBJ2-7; TRBD1 aligns across 7 bases. Germline CDR1 is SGHRS and CDR2 is YFSETQ. This CDR3 has 14 residues. V gave up 0 bases and J gave up 2 bases; unmatched junction bases: 2. The CDR3: CASSLGGQAYEQYF. The CDR3 DNA is TGCGCCAGCAGCTTGGGCGGACAGGCCTACGAGCAGTACTTC.

The chain joins TRBV5-6 to TRBJ1-1; possible D gene TRBD1, 5 bases. The CDR3 extends over 14 amino acids. Trimming cost V 5 bases and J 5 bases, with 16 bases left between them. Germline lookup yields CDR1 SGHDT and CDR2 YYEEEE. This CDR3 reads CASSFMGVGTEAFF. In DNA, the CDR3 is TGTGCCAGCAGTTTTATGGGGGTAGGAACTGAAGCTTTCTTT. The full variable domain, completed using reference TRBV5-6 and TRBJ1-1, is DAGVTQSPTHLIKTRGQQVTLRCSPKSGHDTVSWYQQALGQGPQFIFQYYEEEERQRGNFPDRFSGHQFPNYSSELNVNALLLGDSALYLCASSFMGVGTEAFFGQGTRLTVV.

The chain links TRBV28 to TRBJ2-3; no clear D. The germline V and J ends were trimmed by 1 base and 1 base, with 9 bases remaining between them. Germline V CDR1 and CDR2: MDHEN, SYDVKM. The CDR3 loop spans 15 amino acids. Here the CDR3 reads CASSLSPKGTDTQYF. CDR3 nucleotides: TGTGCCAGCAGTTTATCACCCAAGGGCACAGATACGCAGTATTTT.

This chain uses TRBV5-1 with TRBJ2-1; 9 nucleotides agree with TRBD1. There are 16 residues in the CDR3. CDR1 SGHRS and CDR2 YFSETQ come from the germline V gene. J gave up 5 bases and V 4 bases, and 10 bases lay outside the gene matches. The CDR3 reads CASSRNRGRTDNEQFF. The CDR3 bases are TGCGCCAGCAGCCGTAACAGGGGGCGCACGGACAATGAGCAGTTCTTC.

The V gene is TRBV7-2, the J gene TRBJ1-3; no definite D call. Germline V lookup: CDR1 SGHTA, CDR2 FQGNSA. V was trimmed by 6 bases and J by 4 bases, leaving 16 bases between them. The CDR3 totals 15 residues. CDR3 sequence: CASSFTHGNGNTIYF. As DNA, the CDR3 is TGTGCCAGCAGTTTCACCCACGGGAACGGAAACACCATATATTTT.

The V gene is TRBV30, the J gene TRBJ2-1; 11 nucleotides align to TRBD2. Germline lookup yields CDR1 GTSNPN and CDR2 SVGIG (reference sequence). V lost 3 bases and J lost 7; bases outside the gene matches: 2. CDR3 size: 13 residues. As DNA, the CDR3 is TGTGCCTGGAGCCGACTAGCGGGAAATGAGCAGTTCTTC. This gives the protein CAWSRLAGNEQFF.

The chain employs TRBV29-1 and TRBJ2-1; D might be TRBD1 or TRBD2, each matching 5 bases. The V gene lost 4 bases and the J gene lost 8 bases, with 12 bases spanning the gap. Germline CDR1 reads SQVTM; CDR2 reads ANQGSEA. CDR3 length: 12 residues. The CDR3 reads CSVASGPYEQFF. The CDR3, as DNA: TGCAGCGTTGCTTCGGGGCCTTATGAGCAGTTCTTC.

The chain combines TRBV5-1 with TRBJ1-1; D is perhaps TRBD1 (5 bases). V was cut by 7 bases and J by 1 base, with 11 bases left in between. The germline V gene has CDR1 SGHRS and CDR2 YFSETQ. The CDR3 is made up of 13 amino acids. This CDR3 reads CASYATANTEAFF. The CDR3 DNA is TGCGCCAGCTATGCGACAGCGAACACTGAAGCTTTCTTT. Complete variable domain (other parts from reference TRBV5-1 and TRBJ1-1): KAGVTQTPRYLIKTRGQQVTLSCSPISGHRSVSWYQQTPGQGLQFLFEYFSETQRNKGNFPGRFSGRQFSNSRSEMNVSTLELGDSALYLCASYATANTEAFFGQGTRLTVV.

The CDR3 bases are TGTGCCAGCACAGTTACGGCGGGACGGGGCTACACCTTC. It specifies CASTVTAGRGYTF. The chain carries TRBV6-6 and TRBJ1-2; tentatively, D is TRBD1 (5 bases). Trimming pared 7 bases from V and 8 bases from J, leaving 17 bases between. Germline-derived CDR1 and CDR2 are MNHNY and SVGAGI (reference sequence). This CDR3 region has 13 residues.

The chain joins TRBV7-8 to TRBJ2-1, with D perhaps matching TRBD2 (5 bases). The V gene's germline CDR1 is SGHVS and CDR2 FQNEAQ. The CDR3 is 14 amino acids. The V end lost 0 bases, the J end lost 5 bases, and 8 bases lay between the germline ends. CDR3 DNA: TGTGCCAGCAGCTTAGCGGACTTTGACAATGAGCAGTTCTTC. It is translated as CASSLADFDNEQFF.

The rearrangement links TRBV12-2 to TRBJ2-7; the table's TRBD2 call for D was not verified on the DNA. TRBV12-2 is given as a pseudogene. This CDR3 contains 15 residues. This CDR3 is CASRLGLRFLYEQYF. DNA for the CDR3: TGTGCAAGTCGCTTGGGACTCCGGTTCCTCTACGAGCAGTACTTC.

This sequence joins TRBV7-3 and TRBJ1-2; maybe TRBD1 (6 bases). Germline CDR1 and CDR2: SGHTA and FQGTGA. This CDR3 region has 13 residues. V shed 4 bases and J shed 7 bases, with 13 bases lying between them. For the CDR3, the DNA is TGTGCCAGCAGCTCACCAGGGGTTTCTGGCTACACCTTC. Translated: CASSSPGVSGYTF.

V and J are TRBV28 and TRBJ1-3; D remains ambiguous. V was shortened by 5 bases and J by 0 bases, with 23 bases between the two germline ends. CDR1 and CDR2 (germline): MDHEN, SYDVKM. The CDR3 has 19 amino acids. The CDR3 nucleotides read TGTGCCAGCAGTCTACTGACACTTAAACCCCATACCTCTGGAAACACCATATATTTT. It translates to CASSLLTLKPHTSGNTIYF.

The CDR3 loop reads CASSRGPSTYEQYF. Here the CDR3 DNA reads TGTGCCAGCAGCCGCGGACCATCGACCTACGAGCAGTACTTC. The chain joins TRBV11-2 to TRBJ2-7; D gene uncertain. The CDR3 has 14 residues. Germline V gene sequence: CDR1 SGHAT, CDR2 FQNNGV. V lost 5 bases to trimming and J lost 2 bases, with 13 bases between them.

The chain recombines TRBV19 with TRBJ2-1, with a tentative D call TRBD2 (6 bases). V lost 7 bases and J lost 4, with 14 bases in between. CDR1 and CDR2 from the germline V gene are LNHDA and SQIVND (reference sequence). This CDR3 is 14 amino acids long. The CDR3 DNA is TGTGCCAGTAACCCCGGGACTGAATACAATGAGCAGTTCTTC. It translates to CASNPGTEYNEQFF.

Regarding this clone: Relative to the germline gene, one junction end is altered; a read error may explain this. This chain links TRBV9 with TRBJ2-1; D is unclear. CDR1 and CDR2 from the germline V gene are SGDLS and YYNGEE. The CDR3 is made up of 14 amino acids. The CDR3 DNA follows: TGTGCCAGCAGAGTAGTTAGCTCCTACAATGAGCAGTTCTTC. Encoded protein: CASRVVSSYNEQFF. Supplemented by reference TRBV9 and TRBJ2-1, the full variable domain reads DSGVTQTPKHLITATGQRVTLRCSPRSGDLSVYWYQQSLDQGLQFLIQYYNGEERAKGNILERFSAQQFPDLHSELNLSSLELGDSALYFCASRVVSSYNEQFFGPGTRLTVL.

The chain links TRBV29-1 to TRBJ2-5, with TRBD2 matching 9 bases. The germline V gene has CDR1 SQVTM and CDR2 ANQGSEA. The V segment lost 4 bases and the J segment 5 bases; nucleotides outside the gene matches: 5. The CDR3 has 13 amino acids. CDR3 nucleotide sequence: TGCAGCGTTGGGTCTAGCGGGATTGAGACCCAGTACTTC. Translating gives CSVGSSGIETQYF.

The chain carries TRBV4-3 and TRBJ2-2; 15 bases align to TRBD2. This CDR3 region has 21 residues. V was pared by 3 bases and J by 0 bases, with 11 bases of the junction left unmatched. Per the germline V gene, CDR1 is LGHNA and CDR2 is YSLEER. In DNA form, the CDR3 reads TGCGCCAGCAGCCAGGGGGGCCTCGGACTAGCGGGAGGGCCGAACACCGGGGAGCTGTTTTTT. Its translation: CASSQGGLGLAGGPNTGELFF.

For this clone: One end of the junction varies from germline; a read error may be responsible. This chain joins TRBV7-2 and TRBJ2-1; TRBD2 matches at 9 bases. The germline V gene encodes CDR1 SGHTA and CDR2 FQGNSA. The CDR3 totals 15 residues. CDR3 DNA sequence: TGTGCCAGCAGCCTAGCGGGGAGCTCCTACAATGAGCAGTTCTTC. It translates to CASSLAGSSYNEQFF.

The V and J genes are TRBV7-9 and TRBJ2-3; no clear D. Trimming removed 3 bases at V and 4 bases at J, with 14 bases between. CDR1 SEHNR and CDR2 FQNEAQ come from the germline V gene (reference sequence). This CDR3 has 15 amino acids. DNA of the CDR3: TGTGCCAGCAGCTTCGGCACCCTAAAGGCAGATACGCAGTATTTT. This translates into CASSFGTLKADTQYF.

The CDR3 loop reads CASSDDRGANEKLFF. Here the CDR3 DNA reads TGTGCCAGCAGTGATGACAGGGGAGCTAATGAAAAACTGTTTTTT. The rearrangement links TRBV2 to TRBJ1-4; TRBD1 aligns across 8 bases. The CDR3 extends over 15 amino acids. Losses at the gene ends were 3 bases for V and 3 bases for J; bases not matched to a gene: 3. Germline V gene lookup returns CDR1 SNHLY and CDR2 FYNNEI.